This TCR beta chain was sequenced in a study of shared clonotypes between healthy human individuals. Germline CDR1 SEHNR, CDR2 FQNEAQ (reference sequence). Trimming stripped 8 bases from V and 5 bases from J, with 15 bases between. The CDR3 runs 13 residues. In the naive CD8 group, cells lacked CD45RO and were positively selected for CCR7, so terminally differentiated effector memory CD45RA+ cells were left out. Libraries were prepared by immunoSEQ multiplex PCR; TCRdb keeps only in-frame clonotypes and omits some of them. The top ten clones hold less than 0.25% of a sample with over 750,000 clones, 90% to 97% of them seen once.

The chain couples TRBV7-9 to TRBJ1-2, with D possibly matching TRBD1 (5 bases). This clonotype was obtained from a man aged 25 to 40 in good health. The sample comprised naive CD8+ T cells sorted from blood. The CDR3 DNA follows: TGTGCCAGCGTAGCGGGACCTAGGTATGGCTACACCTTC. Its protein product is CASVAGPRYGYTF.